These 9 T cell receptor beta chains were all obtained from the same sample, sequenced in a study of Ad26.COV2.S vaccination and SARS-CoV-2 variants. The table came from immunoSEQ multiplex PCR; TCRdb's copy has only in-frame clones and leaves some out. The sample shows about 320,000 clones, roughly 90% of them seen only once. The treatment is: roughly 19 received Ad26.COV2.S at low or high dose, single or two shots; 5 received placebo; per-sample allocation not given. Samples analyzed were those drawn on day 63 after the first vaccine or placebo injection. Here the sequenced sample was peripheral blood, taken in a trial of Ad26.COV2.S vaccine versus placebo. The receptors were gathered from a person between 18 and 59 years old who received the Ad26.COV2.S COVID-19 vaccine or a placebo.

The CDR3 is CASRKGLAVTYNEQFF. The CDR3 nucleotides read TGTGCCAGTAGGAAGGGGCTAGCGGTCACCTACAATGAGCAGTTCTTC. The V gene is TRBV19, the J gene TRBJ2-1, with 7 bases fitting TRBD2. V lost 6 bases, J lost 2 bases, and 10 bases stayed unmatched. The CDR3 sequence is 16 residues long. Germline CDR1 LNHDA, CDR2 SQIVND (reference sequence).

The table lists this clone with a count of one. The chain uses TRBV4-3 and TRBJ1-3; D gene ambiguous. The ends were cut back, 1 base at V and 0 bases at J, with 4 bases in the middle. From germline, CDR1 is LGHNA and CDR2 YSLEER. The CDR3 has 14 amino acids. CDR3 DNA sequence: TGCGCCAGCAGCCAAGGGAGCTCTGGAAACACCATATATTTT. Protein: CASSQGSSGNTIYF.

This rearrangement joins TRBV6-5 to TRBJ2-7, with 7 positions matching TRBD1. The CDR3 consists of 11 residues. Germline V gene data show CDR1 as MNHEY and CDR2 as SVGAGI. The J segment lost 7 bases and the V segment lost 8 bases, leaving 5 bases of the junction unmatched. The CDR3 is CASEQGWEQYF. For the CDR3, the DNA is TGTGCCAGCGAACAGGGGTGGGAGCAGTACTTC.

The J gene is TRBJ2-2, the V gene TRBV4-3, with 10 bases that match TRBD2. Germline CDR1 LGHNA, CDR2 YSLEER. The CDR3 consists of 18 residues. With 1 base clipped from V and 0 bases from J, the junction kept 5 bases outside the gene matches. The CDR3 coding sequence is TGCGCCAGCAGCCAAGCCCCTAGCGGGAGTGCGAACACCGGGGAGCTGTTTTTT. This translates into CASSQAPSGSANTGELFF.

The chain links TRBV6-5 to TRBJ2-7; 7 nucleotides align to TRBD1. V was pared by 6 bases and J by 2 bases, with 7 bases of the junction left unmatched. The CDR3 has 14 residues. Germline V gene sequence: CDR1 MNHEY, CDR2 SVGAGI. The chain's CDR3 is CASSPRGTAYEQYF. DNA of the CDR3: TGTGCCAGCAGCCCAAGAGGGACAGCCTACGAGCAGTACTTC.

The chain uses TRBV7-9 and TRBJ2-3; D not resolved. The V gene's germline CDR1 is SEHNR and CDR2 FQNEAQ (reference sequence). V lost 6 bases and J 0 bases, leaving 7 bases between the germline ends. This CDR3 spans 13 amino acids. This CDR3 is CASSSGSTDTQYF. Written as DNA, the CDR3 is TGTGCCAGCAGTTCAGGTAGCACAGATACGCAGTATTTT. Full variable domain (outside the CDR3, taken from reference TRBV7-9 and TRBJ2-3): DTGVSQNPRHKITKRGQNVTFRCDPISEHNRLYWYRQTLGQGPEFLTYFQNEAQLEKSRLLSDRFSAERPKGSFSTLEIQRTEQGDSAMYLCASSSGSTDTQYFGPGTRLTVL.

The chain couples TRBV11-2 to TRBJ1-1, with D perhaps TRBD1 (6 bases). Germline V gives CDR1 SGHAT, CDR2 FQNNGV. The CDR3 covers 13 residues. V was trimmed by 3 bases and J by 7 bases, leaving 12 bases between them. The CDR3 loop reads CASSFRGGLEAFF. The DNA of the CDR3 is TGTGCCAGCAGCTTCCGGGGGGGCCTTGAAGCTTTCTTT.

CDR3 sequence reads: CASSRQGIENIQYF. The CDR3 nucleotides are TGTGCCAGTAGTAGACAGGGAATTGAAAACATTCAGTACTTC. The chain combines TRBV19 with TRBJ2-4; 7 nucleotides match TRBD1. Germline CDR1 reads LNHDA; CDR2 reads SQIVND (reference sequence). This CDR3 spans 14 amino acids. J lost 5 bases, V lost 4 bases, and 5 bases had no gene match.

This clone was observed a single time. The chain employs TRBV7-9 and TRBJ1-1; 9 bases align to TRBD1. After removal of 5 bases from V and 6 bases from J, the junction contained 10 bases not matched to a gene. The CDR3 is 15 amino acids. From germline, CDR1 is SEHNR and CDR2 FQNEAQ (reference sequence). The CDR3 coding sequence is TGTGCCAGCAGCGCTTCCGGGACAGGGAATGCTGAAGCTTTCTTT. It is translated as CASSASGTGNAEAFF.